These T cell receptor beta chains were read from a single sample in a study of T-cell reconstitution after alpha-beta-depleted transplantation in children. TCRdb redid the calling of the PCR reads with MiXCR, one entry per CDR3 protein. The table shows 77,000 or so distinct CDR3 sequences, with roughly 18% occurring only once. Here the sequenced sample was PBMCs, mostly from graft donor cells, taken 360 days after TCRalphabeta/CD19-depleted stem cell transplant. The receptors shown here come from a male patient under 10 years old who had a stem cell transplant for acute lymphoblastic leukemia, so the T cells may come from the graft donor. Each CDR3 is given with its conserved first and last residue. Fields, in order: V gene, J gene, clone size, D gene, CDR3 protein, CDR3 DNA. The D gene is left open where the match is weak. Only some rows state a clone size, as once, few, many or a class for expanded clones.

V gene: TRBV7-9; J gene: TRBJ1-2; clone size: many; D gene: TRBD1; CDR3 protein: CASSLTGVDYGYTF; CDR3 DNA: TGTGCCAGCAGCTTGACAGGGGTGGACTATGGCTACACCTTC
V gene: TRBV7-2; J gene: TRBJ1-1; clone size: NA; D gene: NA; CDR3 protein: CASSLVWGQGTEAFF; CDR3 DNA: TGTGCCAGCAGCTTAGTTTGGGGGCAAGGGACTGAAGCTTTCTTT
V gene: TRBV3-1; J gene: TRBJ2-7; clone size: NA; D gene: TRBD2; CDR3 protein: CASSLWTSGVRFHEQYF; CDR3 DNA: TGTGCCAGCAGCCTTTGGACTAGCGGAGTTCGATTCCACGAGCAGTACTTC
V gene: TRBV10-3; J gene: TRBJ2-7; clone size: NA; D gene: NA; CDR3 protein: CAINRTQGIPSYEQYF; CDR3 DNA: TGTGCCATCAACCGGACCCAGGGGATACCTTCCTACGAGCAGTACTTC
V gene: TRBV20-1; J gene: TRBJ2-5; clone size: NA; D gene: TRBD2; CDR3 protein: CSAYPRTSDQETQYF; CDR3 DNA: TGCAGTGCTTATCCTAGGACTAGCGATCAAGAGACCCAGTACTTC
V gene: TRBV11-3; J gene: TRBJ2-7; clone size: few; D gene: TRBD2; CDR3 protein: CASSGGLASIWEQYF; CDR3 DNA: TGTGCCAGCAGCGGGGGACTAGCGAGCATCTGGGAGCAGTACTTC
V gene: TRBV12-3/TRBV12-4; J gene: TRBJ2-5; clone size: NA; D gene: TRBD2; CDR3 protein: CASSLRTRKETQYF; CDR3 DNA: TGTGCCAGCAGTTTGAGGACTAGGAAAGAGACCCAGTACTTC
V gene: TRBV30; J gene: TRBJ1-1; clone size: NA; D gene: TRBD1; CDR3 protein: CAWNPRDRGNTEAFF; CDR3 DNA: TGTGCCTGGAATCCCCGGGACAGGGGCAACACTGAAGCTTTCTTT
V gene: TRBV2; J gene: TRBJ2-7; clone size: few; D gene: TRBD1; CDR3 protein: CASSELRDRAYEQYF; CDR3 DNA: TGTGCCAGCAGTGAATTGAGGGACAGGGCCTACGAGCAGTACTTC
V gene: TRBV12-3/TRBV12-4; J gene: TRBJ2-3; clone size: NA; D gene: NA; CDR3 protein: CASSSGTDTQYF; CDR3 DNA: TGTGCCAGCAGTTCCGGCACAGATACGCAGTATTTT
V gene: TRBV7-9; J gene: TRBJ2-7; clone size: many; D gene: NA; CDR3 protein: CASSLGAGLQYF; CDR3 DNA: TGTGCCAGCAGCTTAGGGGCGGGCCTCCAGTACTTC
V gene: TRBV28; J gene: TRBJ2-3; clone size: few; D gene: NA; CDR3 protein: CASSFPKIRGFTDTQYF; CDR3 DNA: TGTGCCAGCAGTTTCCCGAAGATTAGGGGATTCACAGATACGCAGTATTTT
V gene: TRBV5-1; J gene: TRBJ2-3; clone size: few; D gene: TRBD2; CDR3 protein: CASSPSGGRRDTQYF; CDR3 DNA: TGCGCCAGCAGCCCCTCCGGGGGGAGACGGGATACGCAGTATTTT
V gene: TRBV5-1; J gene: TRBJ2-5; clone size: NA; D gene: TRBD2; CDR3 protein: CASSLVSCGSGGTQYF; CDR3 DNA: TGCGCCAGCAGCTTGGTTTCATGCGGGAGCGGAGGGACCCAGTACTTC